A selection of T cell receptor beta chains follows, all from one sample in a study of graft-versus-host responses after intestinal transplantation. TCRdb's copy holds only in-frame clones and misses some; the assay was immunoSEQ multiplex PCR. The repertoire holds just over 7,500 clones, with roughly four fifths as singletons. The material was ileum tissue, obtained roughly 230 days after intestinal transplant. The origin of the receptors is a human patient who received an intestinal transplant, so some T cells may come from the graft donor. CDR3s include the opening cysteine and the closing phenylalanine or tryptophan. A D gene is named only where the DNA matches it firmly. Rows may omit the clone size; those that give it use once, few, many or a size class.

V,D,J,size,length,CDR3,DNA
TRBV7-3,.,TRBJ2-6,.,19,CASTISGGRGATGANVLTF,TGTGCCAGCACCATTAGTGGGGGCAGAGGGGCCACTGGGGCCAACGTCCTGACTTTC
TRBV5-1,.,TRBJ1-2,few,15,CASSGEGLYSYGYTF,TGCGCCAGCAGCGGTGAGGGTCTCTACAGCTATGGCTACACCTTC
TRBV5-1,TRBD2,TRBJ2-3,few,16,CASSWRTSGSADTQYF,TGCGCCAGCAGCTGGCGCACTAGCGGGAGTGCAGATACGCAGTATTTT
TRBV19,.,TRBJ1-2,.,15,CASSTDSRRDYGYTF,TGTGCCAGTAGTACTGACAGCCGGAGGGACTATGGCTACACCTTC
TRBV5-4,.,TRBJ2-2,.,17,CASSLVRGPSNTGELFF,TGTGCCAGCAGCTTGGTTAGAGGGCCTTCGAACACCGGGGAGCTGTTTTTT
TRBV5-4,.,TRBJ2-2,.,15,CASSLPGQNTGELFF,TGTGCCAGCAGCTTGCCCGGACAGAACACCGGGGAGCTGTTTTTT
TRBV5-5,.,TRBJ1-4,.,14,CASSFYGQYEELFF,TGTGCCAGCAGCTTCTATGGACAGTATGAAGAACTGTTTTTT
TRBV5-4,TRBD2,TRBJ2-5,.,16,CASSLMGGSRGETQYF,TGTGCCAGCAGCTTGATGGGGGGGTCGAGGGGAGAGACCCAGTACTTC
TRBV6-5,.,TRBJ1-2,.,12,CASSYALYGYTF,TGTGCCAGCAGTTACGCGTTATATGGCTACACCTTC
TRBV28,.,TRBJ2-7,.,16,CASSLVWGPGPYEQYF,TGTGCCAGCAGTTTGGTTTGGGGGCCAGGACCCTACGAGCAGTACTTC
TRBV18,TRBD1,TRBJ2-7,.,14,CASSPGQFPYEQYF,TGTGCCAGCTCACCGGGACAGTTCCCTTACGAGCAGTACTTC
TRBV7-2,.,TRBJ2-1,.,16,CASSLSGAEYYNEQFF,TGTGCCAGCAGCTTATCAGGGGCGGAATACTACAATGAGCAGTTCTTC
TRBV19,.,TRBJ2-7,.,15,CASSMGQGKGYEQYF,TGTGCCAGTAGTATGGGTCAGGGAAAAGGATACGAGCAGTACTTC
TRBV19,TRBD1,TRBJ1-1,.,13,CASSTSGQGEAFF,TGTGCCAGTAGTACCTCGGGACAGGGCGAGGCTTTCTTT
TRBV9,.,TRBJ1-2,.,15,CASSVGGVANYGYTF,TGTGCCAGCAGCGTAGGGGGGGTAGCTAACTATGGCTACACCTTC
TRBV27,TRBD2,TRBJ2-2,few,17,CASSLGPLAANTGELFF,TGTGCCAGCAGTTTAGGTCCACTAGCGGCGAACACCGGGGAGCTGTTTTTT